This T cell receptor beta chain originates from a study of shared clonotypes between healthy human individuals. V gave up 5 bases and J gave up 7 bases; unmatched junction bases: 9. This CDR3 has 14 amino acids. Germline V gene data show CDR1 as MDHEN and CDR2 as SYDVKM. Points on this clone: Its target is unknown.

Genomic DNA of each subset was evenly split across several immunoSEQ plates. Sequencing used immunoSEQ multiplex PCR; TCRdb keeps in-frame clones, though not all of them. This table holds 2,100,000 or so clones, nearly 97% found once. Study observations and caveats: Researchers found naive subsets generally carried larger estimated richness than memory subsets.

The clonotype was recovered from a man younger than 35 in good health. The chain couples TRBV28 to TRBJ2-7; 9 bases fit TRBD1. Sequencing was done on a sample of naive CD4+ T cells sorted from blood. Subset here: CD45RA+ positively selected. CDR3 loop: CASSPRDRAREQYF. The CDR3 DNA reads TGTGCCAGCAGTCCGAGGGACAGGGCAAGGGAGCAGTACTTC.